The source of this T cell receptor beta chain is a study of spatial heterogeneity in lung cancer. On the study more broadly: Raw-read counts averaged over ten per unique TCR and UMI combination.

Each TCR cDNA molecule bore a unique molecular identifier. MiXCR, run by TCRdb on the 5' RACE reads, gives a single entry per CDR3 protein. The sample has approximately 47,000 distinct CDR3 sequences, roughly 7.2% seen once; the top ten hold more than 10%. As regards this clonotype: Its specificity is unknown.

The V and J ends lost 6 bases and 3 bases respectively, with 14 bases between them. The CDR3 covers 15 residues. Per the germline V gene, CDR1 is SEHNR and CDR2 is FQNEAQ (reference sequence). Time point given: sample taken at primary tumor resection. The input material, whole RNA from tumor, nontumor lung or frozen PBMC, was sequenced unsorted. The cohort: over 65 early-stage, untreated non-small cell lung cancer patients. Findings and caveats of the study: Resection saw ubiquitous expanded tumor TCRs appear in blood more than follow-up did.

The chain is built from TRBV7-9 and TRBJ1-4; tentative D call: TRBD1 (6 bases). The specimen was PBMCs, collected at surgery. The source of this sequence is a female donor with early-stage non-small cell lung cancer. CDR3 coding DNA: TGTGCCAGCAGGGGGACATACGAAGCTAATGAAAAACTGTTTTTT. This translates into CASRGTYEANEKLFF. Full variable domain (outside the CDR3, taken from reference TRBV7-9 and TRBJ1-4): DTGVSQNPRHKITKRGQNVTFRCDPISEHNRLYWYRQTLGQGPEFLTYFQNEAQLEKSRLLSDRFSAERPKGSFSTLEIQRTEQGDSAMYLCASRGTYEANEKLFFGSGTQLSVL.